This T cell receptor (beta chain) was sequenced for a study of beta chain features in type 1 diabetes. Looking at the study overall: Similarity in age, gender and cell yields was seen between patients and healthy donors.

Whole-study results and caveats: Shorter TCRB CDR3s, moderately but significantly so, were found in Type 1 diabetes patients in all four CD4+ subsets. It was among patients, rather than healthy donors, that naive, central memory and Treg TCRB repertoires appeared more similar.

Expressed TCRB transcripts were sequenced after all isolated RNA was converted to cDNA. An average approximately 3.7 million reads came from naive, central memory and regulatory T cell samples. The table came from immunoSEQ multiplex PCR; TCRdb's copy has only in-frame clones and leaves some out. Among roughly 140,000 clones, about 8.5% were seen once, and the ten largest hold 0.65%. This clone was seen a few times. Its specificity is not known. The CDR3 totals 15 residues. CDR1 and CDR2 (germline): MDHEN, SYDVKM. J lost 6 bases, V lost 7 bases, and 10 bases had no gene match. The V and J genes are TRBV28 and TRBJ2-7, with TRBD1 identical over 12 bases. The clonotype originates from a man between 18 and 29 years old in good health. The sample comprised central memory CD4+ T cells from blood. In DNA, the CDR3 is TGTGCCAGCATTTCAACCGGGACAGGGGGCGGCGAGCAGTACTTC. Protein sequence: CASISTGTGGGEQYF. Together with reference TRBV28 and TRBJ2-7, the CDR3 gives the full variable domain: DVKVTQSSRYLVKRTGEKVFLECVQDMDHENMFWYRQDPGLGLRLIYFSYDVKMKEKGDIPEGYSVSREKKERFSLILESASTNQTSMYLCASISTGTGGGEQYFGPGTRLTVT.